This is a list of T cell receptor beta chains from one sample in a study of brain T cells in children with intractable seizures. The protocol was immunoSEQ multiplex PCR, while the TCRdb copy is restricted to in-frame clones and leaves out a portion. The sample holds 100,000 to 120,000 clones, 85% to 95% seen once. Sequencing was performed on peripheral blood, taken at surgery. These receptors came from a boy under two years old with hemimegalencephaly and intractable seizures. The CDR3 runs from the conserved cysteine through the conserved F or W. Fields, in order: J gene, V gene, clone size, D gene, CDR3 length, CDR3 protein, CDR3 DNA. D genes are given only for firm matches. Not all rows give a size; the values are once, few, many and, for expanded clones, a class.

>TRBJ2-7|TRBV2|NA|TRBD2|15
CASSGGAGTPYEQYF
TGTGCCAGCAGCGGGGGAGCGGGAACTCCCTACGAGCAGTACTTC
>TRBJ2-1|TRBV6-1|NA|TRBD1|13
CASSEQGANEQFF
TGTGCCAGCAGTGAGCAGGGGGCGAATGAGCAGTTCTTC
>TRBJ2-1|TRBV3-1/TRBV3-2|NA|TRBD2|15
CATSRPGLAGGEQFF
TGTGCCACCTCCCGCCCGGGACTAGCGGGTGGTGAGCAGTTCTTC
>TRBJ1-3|TRBV5-1|NA|NA|14
CASSLDGGRNTIYF
TGCGCCAGCAGCTTGGATGGAGGAAGAAACACCATATATTTT
>TRBJ2-7|TRBV7-9|NA|NA|12
CASSLEVYEQYF
TGTGCCAGCAGCTTAGAGGTGTACGAGCAGTACTTC
>TRBJ1-3|TRBV6-5|NA|TRBD1|15
CASRDRESTGNTIYF
TGTGCCAGCAGGGACAGGGAGTCAACTGGAAACACCATATATTTT
>TRBJ1-1|TRBV21-1|once|NA|20
CASSKWEPGPSGFPNTEAFF
TGTGCCAGCAGCAAATGGGAGCCAGGGCCTTCAGGATTTCCGAACACTGAAGCTTTCTTT
>TRBJ1-1|TRBV11-3|NA|TRBD1|14
CASSFGQGNTEAFF
TGTGCCAGCAGCTTCGGACAGGGCAACACTGAAGCTTTCTTT
>TRBJ1-2|TRBV5-1|NA|TRBD1|13
CASSLVGTGDYTF
TGCGCCAGCAGCTTGGTTGGGACAGGGGACTACACCTTC
>TRBJ2-2|TRBV28|NA|NA|15
CASSFETANTGELFF
TGTGCCAGCAGTTTCGAAACGGCGAACACCGGGGAGCTGTTTTTT
>TRBJ1-5|TRBV28|NA|NA|15
CASSLAGLSNQPQHF
TGTGCCAGCAGTTTGGCGGGACTTAGCAATCAGCCCCAGCATTTT
>TRBJ1-5|TRBV7-8|NA|NA|14
CASSLAKLGQPQHF
TGTGCCAGCAGCTTAGCTAAACTGGGTCAGCCCCAGCATTTT
>TRBJ2-5|TRBV9|NA|NA|14
CASSGRDLQETQYF
TGTGCCAGCAGCGGCAGGGACCTACAAGAGACCCAGTACTTC
>TRBJ1-3|TRBV5-6|NA|NA|15
CASSLVRDNGNTIYF
TGTGCCAGCAGCTTGGTAAGGGACAACGGGAACACCATATATTTT
>TRBJ2-2|TRBV29-1|NA|NA|14
CSVLQGRGTGELFF
TGCAGCGTTCTCCAGGGCCGGGGGACCGGGGAGCTGTTTTTT
>TRBJ1-2|TRBV5-1|NA|NA|17
CASSLDLFSGTENGYTF
TGCGCCAGCAGCTTGGACCTTTTTTCCGGGACGGAGAACGGCTACACCTTC
>TRBJ2-1|TRBV5-5|NA|NA|16
CASSLGTPLSYNEQFF
TGTGCCAGCAGCTTAGGGACTCCGCTATCCTACAATGAGCAGTTCTTC
>TRBJ2-7|TRBV6-2/TRBV6-3|NA|TRBD2|13
CASSYGLGYEQYF
TGTGCCAGCAGTTACGGACTAGGCTACGAGCAGTACTTC
>TRBJ2-5|TRBV5-1|NA|NA|14
CASSLAREEETQYF
TGCGCCAGCAGCTTAGCCAGGGAAGAAGAGACCCAGTACTTC
>TRBJ1-2|TRBV7-9|NA|NA|13
CASSLGQGNGYTF
TGTGCCAGCAGCTTGGGGCAGGGAAATGGCTACACCTTC
>TRBJ2-3|TRBV4-2|NA|TRBD2|15
CASSQDGRVTDTQYF
TGTGCCAGCAGCCAAGATGGGAGGGTCACAGATACGCAGTATTTT
>TRBJ2-1|TRBV28|NA|TRBD1|16
CASSLQDRAQGNEQFF
TGTGCCAGCAGTTTACAAGACAGGGCCCAGGGCAATGAGCAGTTCTTC
>TRBJ2-3|TRBV5-4|NA|NA|15
CASSRKRDNTDTQYF
TGTGCCAGCAGCCGCAAAAGGGACAACACAGATACGCAGTATTTT
>TRBJ2-1|TRBV27|NA|TRBD2|15
CASSFASGVYNEQFF
TGTGCCAGCAGTTTCGCTAGCGGCGTTTACAATGAGCAGTTCTTC
>TRBJ2-3|TRBV5-1|NA|TRBD1|16
CASSLEGQEYTDTQYF
TGCGCCAGCAGCTTGGAGGGACAGGAGTACACAGATACGCAGTATTTT
>TRBJ2-1|TRBV7-9|NA|TRBD2|19
CASSLGLPGGAGLYNEQFF
TGTGCCAGCAGCTTAGGTTTGCCGGGAGGGGCGGGACTCTACAATGAGCAGTTCTTC
>TRBJ2-7|TRBV27|NA|NA|14
CASSLALAPGEQYF
TGTGCCAGCAGTTTAGCCCTAGCACCCGGGGAGCAGTACTTC
>TRBJ2-3|TRBV6-5|NA|NA|14
CASLYWTVTDTQYF
TGTGCCAGCCTATATTGGACGGTCACAGATACGCAGTATTTT
>TRBJ1-6|TRBV6-4|few|TRBD1|18
CASSESSNSQGAASPLHF
TGTGCCAGCAGTGAATCCTCAAATTCGCAGGGGGCAGCTTCACCCCTCCACTTT
>TRBJ1-1|TRBV15|NA|TRBD1|15
CATSRDYRGNTEAFF
TGTGCCACCAGCAGAGACTACAGGGGGAACACTGAAGCTTTCTTT
>TRBJ1-4|TRBV19|NA|NA|13
CASRSGGNEKLFF
TGTGCCAGTAGGTCGGGGGGTAATGAAAAACTGTTTTTT
>TRBJ2-5|TRBV7-2|NA|TRBD1|15
CASSLDPTGWETQYF
TGTGCCAGCAGCTTGGATCCGACAGGGTGGGAGACCCAGTACTTC
>TRBJ2-5|TRBV30|once|NA|11
CAWSVGETQYF
TGTGCCTGGAGTGTGGGAGAGACCCAGTACTTC
>TRBJ2-3|TRBV28|NA|NA|19
CASSFPPAGPSGKGDTQYF
TGTGCCAGCAGTTTTCCCCCCGCGGGACCCAGTGGGAAGGGAGATACGCAGTATTTT
>TRBJ2-2|TRBV7-9|NA|TRBD1|14
CASSRDRGTGELFF
TGTGCCAGCAGCCGGGACAGGGGCACCGGGGAGCTGTTTTTT
>TRBJ1-1|TRBV7-9|few|TRBD1|15
CASSPLGQGIAEAFF
TGTGCCAGCAGCCCTTTGGGACAGGGGATAGCTGAAGCTTTCTTT